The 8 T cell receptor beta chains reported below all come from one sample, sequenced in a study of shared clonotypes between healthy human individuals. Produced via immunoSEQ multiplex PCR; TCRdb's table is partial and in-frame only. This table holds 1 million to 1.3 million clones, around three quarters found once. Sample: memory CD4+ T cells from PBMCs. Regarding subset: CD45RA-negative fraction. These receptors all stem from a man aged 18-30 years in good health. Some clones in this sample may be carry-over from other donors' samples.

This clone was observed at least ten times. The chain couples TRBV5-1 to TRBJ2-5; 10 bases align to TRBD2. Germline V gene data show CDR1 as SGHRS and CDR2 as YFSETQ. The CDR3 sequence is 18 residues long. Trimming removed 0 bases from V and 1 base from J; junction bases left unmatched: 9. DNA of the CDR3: TGCGCCAGCAGCTTGGAGGGCTTACTAGCGGGAAGCCAAGAGACCCAGTACTTC. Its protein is CASSLEGLLAGSQETQYF.

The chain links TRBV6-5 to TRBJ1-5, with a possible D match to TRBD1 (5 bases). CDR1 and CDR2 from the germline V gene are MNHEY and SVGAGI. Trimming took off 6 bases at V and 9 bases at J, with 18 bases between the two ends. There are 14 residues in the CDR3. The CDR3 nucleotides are TGTGCCAGCAGACTGGGGGTCCTGCGGGGGCCCCAGCATTTT. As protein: CASRLGVLRGPQHF.

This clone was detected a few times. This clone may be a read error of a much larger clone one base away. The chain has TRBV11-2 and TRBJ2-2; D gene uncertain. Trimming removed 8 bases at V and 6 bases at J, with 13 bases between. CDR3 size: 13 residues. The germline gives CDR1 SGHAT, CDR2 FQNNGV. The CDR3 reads CASGLGPAGELFF. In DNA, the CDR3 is TGTGCCAGCGGCCTAGGACCGGCCGGGGAGCTGTTTTTT.

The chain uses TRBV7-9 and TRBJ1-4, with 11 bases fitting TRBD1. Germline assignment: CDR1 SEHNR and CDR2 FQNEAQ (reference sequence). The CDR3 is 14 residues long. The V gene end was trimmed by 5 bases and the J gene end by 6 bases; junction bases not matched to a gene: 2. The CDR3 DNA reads TGTGCCAGCAGCCAGGGACAGGGGGATGAAAAACTGTTTTTT. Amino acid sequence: CASSQGQGDEKLFF.

CDR3 sequence reads: CASSLGAGQYYEQYF. The DNA of the CDR3 is TGCGCCAGCAGCTTGGGAGCAGGGCAATACTACGAGCAGTACTTC. This chain uses TRBV5-1 with TRBJ2-7, with D possibly being TRBD1 (5 bases). Between the trimmed V and J ends, which lost 0 bases and 3 bases, there was a span of 13 bases. The CDR3 runs to 15 residues. Germline CDR1 is SGHRS and CDR2 is YFSETQ.

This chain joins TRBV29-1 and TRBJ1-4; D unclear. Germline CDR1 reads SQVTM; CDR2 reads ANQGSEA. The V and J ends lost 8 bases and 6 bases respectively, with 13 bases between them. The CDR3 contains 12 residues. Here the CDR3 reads CSTLGPDEKLFF. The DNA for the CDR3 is TGCAGCACCCTAGGGCCAGATGAAAAACTGTTTTTT.

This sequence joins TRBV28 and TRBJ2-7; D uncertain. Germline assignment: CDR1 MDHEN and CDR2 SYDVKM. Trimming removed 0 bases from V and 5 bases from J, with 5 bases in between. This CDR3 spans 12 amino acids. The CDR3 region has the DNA TGTGCCAGCAGTTTATGGGGCCACGAGCAGTACTTC. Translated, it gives CASSLWGHEQYF. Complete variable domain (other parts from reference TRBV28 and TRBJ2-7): DVKVTQSSRYLVKRTGEKVFLECVQDMDHENMFWYRQDPGLGLRLIYFSYDVKMKEKGDIPEGYSVSREKKERFSLILESASTNQTSMYLCASSLWGHEQYFGPGTRLTVT.

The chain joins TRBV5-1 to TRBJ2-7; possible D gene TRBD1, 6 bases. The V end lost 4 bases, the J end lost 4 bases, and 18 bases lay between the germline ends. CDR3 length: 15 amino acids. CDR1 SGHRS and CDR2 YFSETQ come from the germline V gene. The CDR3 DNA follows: TGCGCCAGCAGCGTAACAGGGTTCCGACAATACGAGCAGTACTTC. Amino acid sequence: CASSVTGFRQYEQYF.